Sequencing of this TCR beta chain was carried out in a study of response to subunit inactivated influenza vaccine. The table lists this clonotype with a few counts. The target antigen is unknown. Findings and caveats of the study: The authors offered the suggestion that each seasonal influenza vaccination recruits few new T cells.

The CDR3 loop spans 13 amino acids. After removal of 6 bases from V and 5 bases from J, the junction contained 9 bases not matched to a gene. Germline values: CDR1 SQVTM, CDR2 ANQGSEA. A single record per CDR3 protein comes from TCRdb applying MiXCR to the RT-PCR reads. The table lists 600,000 to 700,000 distinct CDR3 sequences, around 15% of them singletons, with around 7.6% in the top ten. The TCR comes from a man aged 50 or older who received an inactivated influenza vaccine. The sample was PBMCs from blood, taken 14 days before vaccination. The chain employs TRBV29-1 and TRBJ2-5; 7 positions match TRBD2. CDR3: CSVRPRGIETQYF. For the CDR3, the DNA is TGCAGCGTACGACCGCGGGGGATCGAGACCCAGTACTTC.